Below are 11 T cell receptor beta chains sequenced from a single sample in a study of blood T cell repertoires in COVID-19. Libraries were prepared by immunoSEQ multiplex PCR; TCRdb keeps only in-frame clonotypes and omits some of them. The sample lists over 200,000 clones, roughly 90% occurring once. The sample was peripheral blood. The receptors come from a man in his forties with active or convalescent COVID-19.

V usage is TRBV5-1 and J usage is TRBJ2-3, with D unclear. CDR1 SGHRS and CDR2 YFSETQ come from the germline V gene. This CDR3 is built from 15 residues. The V gene lost 4 bases and the J gene lost 2 bases, with 14 bases spanning the gap. CDR3 coding DNA: TGCGCCAGCAGCCTGGTTGGGCACCCCACAGATACGCAGTATTTT. Translation: CASSLVGHPTDTQYF.

The CDR3 loop reads CASSPWGDQETQYF. The DNA of the CDR3 is TGCGCCAGCAGCCCTTGGGGGGACCAAGAGACCCAGTACTTC. The chain couples TRBV5-1 to TRBJ2-5; possibly TRBD2 for D (6 bases). The CDR3 loop spans 14 amino acids. The V gene's germline CDR1 is SGHRS and CDR2 YFSETQ. The V end lost 4 bases, the J end lost 0 bases, and 10 bases lay between the germline ends.

V and J are TRBV6-5 and TRBJ1-1; 7 bases are shared with TRBD1. Germline CDR1 is MNHEY and CDR2 is SVGAGI. J lost 6 bases, V lost 4 bases, and 11 bases had no gene match. The CDR3 is made up of 15 amino acids. This CDR3 is CASSSGGNGVAEAFF. CDR3 nucleotide sequence: TGTGCCAGCAGTTCAGGGGGAAATGGTGTCGCTGAAGCTTTCTTT.

This clone was seen only once. The gene calls are TRBV2 and TRBJ2-5; the D is unclear. V was trimmed by 4 bases and J by 2 bases, leaving 8 bases between them. CDR3 size: 13 residues. Germline V lookup: CDR1 SNHLY, CDR2 FYNNEI. The CDR3 region is CASSGNSQETQYF. The CDR3 DNA is TGTGCCAGCAGTGGGAACAGTCAAGAGACCCAGTACTTC.

This rearrangement joins TRBV19 to TRBJ1-2; 7 nucleotides align to TRBD1. The CDR3 has 13 amino acids. Germline V lookup: CDR1 LNHDA, CDR2 SQIVND (reference sequence). With V trimmed by 0 bases and J by 6 bases, 1 base remained unmatched. CDR3 DNA sequence: TGTGCCAGTAGTATAGACAGGGGGGATGGCTACACCTTC. Residues: CASSIDRGDGYTF.

The genes are TRBV28 and TRBJ2-7; the match to TRBD1 covers 12 bases. V shed 5 bases, J shed 9 bases, and the junction held 11 bases outside the gene matches. Germline V lookup: CDR1 MDHEN, CDR2 SYDVKM. There are 15 residues in the CDR3. CDR3 nucleotide sequence: TGTGCCAGCAGTCAAGCCGGGACAGGGGGCGAAGGGCAGTACTTC. Its protein is CASSQAGTGGEGQYF. The full variable domain, rest sourced from reference TRBV28 and TRBJ2-7, is DVKVTQSSRYLVKRTGEKVFLECVQDMDHENMFWYRQDPGLGLRLIYFSYDVKMKEKGDIPEGYSVSREKKERFSLILESASTNQTSMYLCASSQAGTGGEGQYFGPGTRLTVT.

This clone has a handful of counts. The genes are TRBV4-1 and TRBJ2-7; 8 nucleotides line up with TRBD1. V was clipped by 0 bases and J by 3 bases; unmatched bases: 4. CDR1 and CDR2 from the germline V gene are MGHRA and YSYEKL. This CDR3 is 15 amino acids long. CDR3 sequence: CASSQEKDRDYEQYF. Written as DNA, the CDR3 is TGCGCCAGCAGCCAAGAAAAGGACAGGGACTACGAGCAGTACTTC.

The chain joins TRBV19 to TRBJ1-2; possibly TRBD1 for D (5 bases). The germline V and J ends were trimmed by 8 bases and 1 base, with 20 bases remaining between them. Germline V gene lookup returns CDR1 LNHDA and CDR2 SQIVND (reference sequence). There are 16 residues in the CDR3. The CDR3 spells CASGPAGMKFNYGYTF. The CDR3, as DNA: TGTGCCAGTGGCCCCGCAGGGATGAAATTTAACTATGGCTACACCTTC.

The chain links TRBV5-1 to TRBJ2-4; TRBD2 matches at 9 bases. Germline V gives CDR1 SGHRS, CDR2 YFSETQ. CDR3 length: 20 amino acids. J was trimmed by 0 bases and V by 3 bases; bases with no gene match: 16. The CDR3 DNA follows: TGCGCCAGCAGCTCTAGGCCGGGACTAGCAGAGTTTTTAGCCAAAAACATTCAGTACTTC. Residues: CASSSRPGLAEFLAKNIQYF.

This clone has more than one count but fewer than ten. The DNA of the CDR3 is TGTGCCAGTAGTAAAATAGAGTTCTATGGCTACACCTTC. This codes for CASSKIEFYGYTF. This chain joins TRBV19 and TRBJ1-2; the D is unclear. CDR1 LNHDA and CDR2 SQIVND come from the germline V gene (reference sequence). Trimming cost V 4 bases and J 4 bases, with 10 bases left between them. The CDR3 has 13 amino acids.

This sequence joins TRBV6-5 and TRBJ1-6, with TRBD1 identical over 8 bases. Germline V lookup: CDR1 MNHEY, CDR2 SVGAGI. The V gene end was trimmed by 5 bases and the J gene end by 11 bases; junction bases not matched to a gene: 8. This CDR3 is built from 14 residues. The CDR3 here is CASSQTTGVTPLHF. CDR3 bases: TGTGCCAGCAGTCAAACGACAGGGGTGACACCCCTCCACTTT.